Each of the 23 T cell receptor beta chains below was sequenced from the same sample in a study of blood T cell repertoires in COVID-19. Clones were sequenced by immunoSEQ multiplex PCR, and TCRdb holds only the in-frame ones, with some missing. The sample contains 250,000 to 350,000 clones, about 89% of which appear only once. Sequenced sample: peripheral blood. These receptor sequences come from a woman between 35 and 50 years old who had recovered from COVID-19.

The chain is built from TRBV6-2 or TRBV6-3 and TRBJ2-7, with unresolved D. Between the trimmed V and J ends, which lost 0 bases and 6 bases, there was a span of 9 bases. This CDR3 is built from 13 residues. Germline CDR1 reads MNHEY; CDR2 reads SVGEGT. CDR3 bases: TGTGCCAGCAGTTACTCCCGACCGGGCGAGCAGTACTTC. Translating it yields CASSYSRPGEQYF.

The rearrangement links TRBV19 to TRBJ1-5; D gene unclear. The CDR3 is 16 residues long. Germline CDR1 is LNHDA and CDR2 is SQIVND (reference sequence). V was cut by 3 bases and J by 3 bases, with 15 bases left in between. Here the CDR3 DNA reads TGTGCCAGTAGTATTCTCGGAGGGAGGGACAATCAGCCCCAGCATTTT. Protein sequence: CASSILGGRDNQPQHF.

The chain combines TRBV2 with TRBJ1-5, with D unresolved. This CDR3 is built from 13 residues. Trimming removed 8 bases at V and 0 bases at J, with 8 bases between. The V gene's germline CDR1 is SNHLY and CDR2 FYNNEI. DNA of the CDR3: TGTGCCAGCGCCGCGTATAGCAATCAGCCCCAGCATTTT. The encoded protein is CASAAYSNQPQHF. Combining the CDR3 with reference TRBV2 and TRBJ1-5 gives the whole variable domain EPEVTQTPSHQVTQMGQEVILRCVPISNHLYFYWYRQILGQKVEFLVSFYNNEISEKSEIFDDQFSVERPDGSNFTLKIRSTKLEDSAMYFCASAAYSNQPQHFGDGTRLSIL.

The genes are TRBV28 and TRBJ1-2; maybe TRBD1 (5 bases). The V end lost 7 bases, the J end lost 4 bases, and 13 bases lay between the germline ends. The CDR3 contains 13 residues. CDR1 and CDR2 (germline): MDHEN, SYDVKM. As DNA, the CDR3 is TGTGCCAGCAACAATGGGGGGGGCTATGGCTACACCTTC. Its translation: CASNNGGGYGYTF.

This clone has just a few counts. CDR3 nucleotides: TGTGCCAGCAGTTACTCCGGGGGAGGCACTGAAGCTTTCTTT. It encodes CASSYSGGGTEAFF. This chain links TRBV6-6 with TRBJ1-1; D is possibly TRBD1 (5 bases). The germline V gene encodes CDR1 MNHNY and CDR2 SVGAGI (reference sequence). There are 14 residues in the CDR3. V dropped 0 bases and J dropped 4 bases, with 9 bases sitting between them.

The chain uses TRBV5-1 and TRBJ2-1, with 10 bases matching TRBD1. The germline V gene encodes CDR1 SGHRS and CDR2 YFSETQ. The V segment lost 7 bases and the J segment 6 bases; nucleotides outside the gene matches: 10. The CDR3 covers 15 residues. The CDR3 bases are TGCGCCAGCTCCCAGTTAGGACAGGGGGTCAATGAGCAGTTCTTC. Translating it yields CASSQLGQGVNEQFF.

This sequence joins TRBV5-1 and TRBJ2-3, with D possibly being TRBD2 (5 bases). The V gene lost 0 bases and the J gene lost 0 bases, with 11 bases spanning the gap. The germline gives CDR1 SGHRS, CDR2 YFSETQ. The CDR3 has 16 amino acids. CDR3 region: CASSLGVTTSTDTQYF. Here the CDR3 DNA reads TGCGCCAGCAGCTTGGGGGTGACTACAAGCACAGATACGCAGTATTTT.

Only one count was recorded for this clone. The rearrangement uses TRBV6-5 and TRBJ1-6; TRBD1 is a possible D gene (6 bases). The CDR3 is made up of 14 amino acids. Trimming left V 2 bases short and J 7 bases short, with 9 bases between. Per the germline V gene, CDR1 is MNHEY and CDR2 is SVGAGI. In DNA, the CDR3 is TGTGCCAGCAGTTACGGACAGAACAATTCACCCCTCCACTTT. As protein: CASSYGQNNSPLHF.

The chain uses TRBV5-4 and TRBJ2-3; 10 bases map to TRBD1. V trimming: 1 base; J trimming: 6 bases; junction bases outside the gene matches: 11. CDR3 length: 17 residues. Germline V lookup: CDR1 SGHNT, CDR2 YYREEE (reference sequence). In DNA form, the CDR3 reads TGTGCCAGCAGCTTGATTAACGCGTTGACAGGGGGCGATACGCAGTATTTT. Its protein is CASSLINALTGGDTQYF.

The V and J genes are TRBV20-1 and TRBJ2-7; D remains ambiguous. The CDR3 covers 11 residues. Germline loops: CDR1 DFQATT, CDR2 SNEGSKA (reference sequence). Trimming took off 2 bases at V and 2 bases at J, with 4 bases between the two ends. The CDR3 DNA reads TGCAGTGCTAGACCGGCCTACGAGCAGTACTTC. This sequence encodes CSARPAYEQYF.

The chain links TRBV19 to TRBJ2-7; perhaps TRBD1 as D (7 bases). The ends were cut back, 10 bases at V and 6 bases at J, with 19 bases in the middle. Per germline, CDR1 LNHDA and CDR2 SQIVND (reference sequence). CDR3 length: 13 residues. CDR3: CATEKQGTGEQYF. CDR3 nucleotides: TGTGCCACGGAGAAACAGGGGACTGGCGAGCAGTACTTC.

This chain's CDR3 is CASSLGRLAGGPGELFF. CDR3 sequence (DNA): TGTGCCAGCAGCTTAGGACGACTAGCGGGAGGGCCCGGGGAGCTGTTTTTT. The chain couples TRBV13 to TRBJ2-2; 14 bases map to TRBD2. V lost 0 bases and J lost 6; bases outside the gene matches: 3. Germline V CDR1 and CDR2: PRHDT, FYEKMQ (reference sequence). The CDR3 is 17 amino acids.

The V gene is TRBV12-3 or TRBV12-4, the J gene TRBJ2-1; a weak D match, TRBD2 (5 bases). V lost 2 bases and J lost 8, with 10 bases in between. The CDR3 runs to 13 residues. For the CDR3, the DNA is TGTGCCAGCAGTTTAAGTGGGCGGGATGAGCAGTTCTTC. Protein: CASSLSGRDEQFF.

The rearrangement joins TRBV19 to TRBJ1-5; 8 positions agree with TRBD1. Germline V gene lookup returns CDR1 LNHDA and CDR2 SQIVND (reference sequence). This CDR3 comprises 14 residues. J gave up 1 base and V 7 bases, and 3 bases lay outside the gene matches. This chain's CDR3 is CASKNRGSNQPQHF. The CDR3 DNA follows: TGTGCCAGTAAAAACAGGGGGAGCAATCAGCCCCAGCATTTT.

The chain uses TRBV19 and TRBJ2-4, with D possibly TRBD1 on 6 matching bases. Germline V CDR1 and CDR2: LNHDA, SQIVND (reference sequence). The V end was cut by 1 base, the J end by 2 bases, with 12 bases between. This CDR3 has 16 amino acids. The CDR3 region has the DNA TGTGCCAGTAGTATAGTACAGGGTGGGTCCAAAAACATTCAGTACTTC. Translation gives CASSIVQGGSKNIQYF.

The chain links TRBV27 to TRBJ1-1, with D uncertain. The CDR3 has 15 amino acids. Looked up from germline, CDR1 is MNHEY and CDR2 is SMNVEV (reference sequence). Trimming cost V 2 bases and J 0 bases, with 10 bases left between them. This CDR3 is CASSLEGRLNTEAFF. The DNA for the CDR3 is TGTGCCAGCAGTTTAGAGGGCAGGTTGAACACTGAAGCTTTCTTT.

The chain has TRBV14 and TRBJ1-2; 7 bases line up with TRBD1. CDR3 length: 14 amino acids. CDR1 SGHDN and CDR2 FVKESK come from the germline V gene. J gave up 1 base and V 4 bases, and 3 bases lay outside the gene matches. CDR3 coding DNA: TGTGCCAGCAGCCGGACAGGTTTTAACTATGGCTACACCTTC. Amino acids: CASSRTGFNYGYTF.

V gene TRBV28 combines with J gene TRBJ2-7; 7 bases fit TRBD2. The germline V gene encodes CDR1 MDHEN and CDR2 SYDVKM. This CDR3 spans 12 amino acids. V trimming: 10 bases; J trimming: 4 bases; junction bases outside the gene matches: 7. The CDR3 here is CATLHGGYEQYF. The CDR3 nucleotides read TGTGCCACCTTACACGGGGGGTACGAGCAGTACTTC.

This chain links TRBV19 with TRBJ2-1; 10 bases map to TRBD2. This CDR3 has 16 amino acids. Germline CDR1 is LNHDA and CDR2 is SQIVND (reference sequence). The V and J ends lost 1 base and 7 bases, in that order; junction bases with no gene match: 7. The CDR3 region is CASSIGQLAGHNEQFF. The DNA of the CDR3 is TGTGCCAGTAGTATAGGCCAACTAGCGGGGCATAATGAGCAGTTCTTC.

This chain connects TRBV15 to TRBJ1-2, with D hard to call. With 0 bases removed from V and 7 bases from J, the gap between germline ends came to 15 bases. Germline-derived CDR1 and CDR2 are LNHNV and YYDKDF (reference sequence). The CDR3 runs 15 residues. CDR3 sequence (DNA): TGTGCCACCAGCAGAGATCGGTCGGTTCGACTTGGCTACACCTTC. Amino acid sequence: CATSRDRSVRLGYTF.

The gene calls are TRBV3-1 (or the pseudogene TRBV3-2) and TRBJ2-2; D call uncertain. The CDR3 contains 13 residues. The germline V gene has CDR1 LGHDT and CDR2 YNNKEL (reference sequence). The V and J ends lost 1 base and 6 bases respectively, with 6 bases between them. CDR3 sequence reads: CASSQVVSGELFF. CDR3 bases: TGTGCCAGCAGCCAAGTAGTTTCCGGGGAGCTGTTTTTT.

The chain links TRBV4-2 to TRBJ2-1; D is undetermined. The V end was cut by 0 bases, the J end by 9 bases, with 9 bases between. CDR1 is LGHNA, CDR2 YNFKEQ, per germline. The CDR3 extends over 13 amino acids. In DNA, the CDR3 is TGTGCCAGCAGCCAAGATCGGGTCGCTGAGCAGTTCTTC. Translated: CASSQDRVAEQFF.

The DNA of the CDR3 is TGTGCCAGCAGCTTGGACAGGGGAAATTCACCCCTCCACTTT. Its translation: CASSLDRGNSPLHF. The V gene is TRBV11-3, the J gene TRBJ1-6, with 9 bases that match TRBD1. The germline V gene has CDR1 SGHNT and CDR2 YENEEA. The trim removed 3 bases at V and 7 bases at J, leaving 1 base unmatched. This CDR3 region has 14 residues.